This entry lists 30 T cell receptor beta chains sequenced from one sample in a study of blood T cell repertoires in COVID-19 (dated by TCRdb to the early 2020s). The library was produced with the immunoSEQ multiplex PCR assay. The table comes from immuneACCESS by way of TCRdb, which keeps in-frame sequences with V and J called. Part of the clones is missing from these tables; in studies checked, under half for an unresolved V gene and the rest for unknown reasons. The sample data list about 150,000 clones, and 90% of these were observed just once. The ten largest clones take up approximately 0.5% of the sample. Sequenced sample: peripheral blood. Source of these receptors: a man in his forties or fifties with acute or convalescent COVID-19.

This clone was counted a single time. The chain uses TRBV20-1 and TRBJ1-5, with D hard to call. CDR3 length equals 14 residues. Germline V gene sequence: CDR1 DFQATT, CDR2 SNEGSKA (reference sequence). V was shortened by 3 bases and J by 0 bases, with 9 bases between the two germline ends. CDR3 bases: TGCAGTGCTAGTCTACCGTATAGCAATCAGCCCCAGCATTTT. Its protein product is CSASLPYSNQPQHF.

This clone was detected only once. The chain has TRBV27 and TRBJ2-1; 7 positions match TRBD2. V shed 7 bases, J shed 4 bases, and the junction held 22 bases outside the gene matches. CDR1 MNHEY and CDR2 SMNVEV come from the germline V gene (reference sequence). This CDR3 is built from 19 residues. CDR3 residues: CASTTFRAGASGDYNEQFF. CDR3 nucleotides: TGTGCCAGCACAACATTCCGGGCCGGGGCTAGCGGAGATTACAATGAGCAGTTCTTC.

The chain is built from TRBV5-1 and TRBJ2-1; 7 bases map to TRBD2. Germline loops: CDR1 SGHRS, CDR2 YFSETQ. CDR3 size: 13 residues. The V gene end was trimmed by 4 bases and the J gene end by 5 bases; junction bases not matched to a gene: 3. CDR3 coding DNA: TGCGCCAGCAGCACTAGCGCACACAATGAGCAGTTCTTC. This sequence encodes CASSTSAHNEQFF.

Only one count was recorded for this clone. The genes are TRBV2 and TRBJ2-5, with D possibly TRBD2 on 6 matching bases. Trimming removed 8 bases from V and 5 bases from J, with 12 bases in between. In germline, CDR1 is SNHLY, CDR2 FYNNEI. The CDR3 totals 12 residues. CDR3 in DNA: TGTGCCAGCGACCGGAGGGCGGAGACCCAGTACTTC. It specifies CASDRRAETQYF.

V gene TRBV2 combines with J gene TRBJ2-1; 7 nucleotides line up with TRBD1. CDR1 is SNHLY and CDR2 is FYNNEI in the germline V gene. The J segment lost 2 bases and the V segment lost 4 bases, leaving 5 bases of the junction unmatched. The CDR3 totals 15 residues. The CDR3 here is CASSARGNPYNEQFF. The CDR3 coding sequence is TGTGCCAGCAGTGCCAGGGGGAACCCCTACAATGAGCAGTTCTTC. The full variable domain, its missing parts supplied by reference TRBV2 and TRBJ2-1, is EPEVTQTPSHQVTQMGQEVILRCVPISNHLYFYWYRQILGQKVEFLVSFYNNEISEKSEIFDDQFSVERPDGSNFTLKIRSTKLEDSAMYFCASSARGNPYNEQFFGPGTRLTVL.

The CDR3 DNA reads as TGTGCCAGCAGTAAGGAAGGGGGCTCAAATGAAAAACTGTTTTTT. This codes for CASSKEGGSNEKLFF. The chain carries TRBV6-5 and TRBJ1-4; TRBD1 aligns across 7 bases. The germline gives CDR1 MNHEY, CDR2 SVGAGI. The V and J ends lost 5 bases and 5 bases, in that order; junction bases with no gene match: 8. There are 15 residues in the CDR3.

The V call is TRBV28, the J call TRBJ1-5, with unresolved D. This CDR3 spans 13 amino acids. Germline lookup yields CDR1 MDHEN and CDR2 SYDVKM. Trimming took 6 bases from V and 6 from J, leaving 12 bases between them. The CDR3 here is CASSDLGSQPQHF. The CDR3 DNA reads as TGTGCCAGCAGCGACCTAGGAAGTCAGCCCCAGCATTTT.

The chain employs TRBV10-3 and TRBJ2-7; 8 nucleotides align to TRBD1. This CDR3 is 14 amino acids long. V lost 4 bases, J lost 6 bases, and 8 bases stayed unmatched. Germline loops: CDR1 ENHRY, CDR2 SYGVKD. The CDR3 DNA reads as TGTGCCATCAGTGGACAGGGGCTCCGGGGCGAGCAGTACTTC. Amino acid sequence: CAISGQGLRGEQYF.

The CDR3, as DNA: TGTGCCAGCAGCGTTAGTTCAGGTTCCCACCCAAACATTCAGTACTTC. Translation: CASSVSSGSHPNIQYF. J is TRBJ2-4 and V is TRBV9, with D unclear. The CDR3 has 16 residues. Germline lookup yields CDR1 SGDLS and CDR2 YYNGEE. V was pared by 2 bases and J by 6 bases, with 18 bases between.

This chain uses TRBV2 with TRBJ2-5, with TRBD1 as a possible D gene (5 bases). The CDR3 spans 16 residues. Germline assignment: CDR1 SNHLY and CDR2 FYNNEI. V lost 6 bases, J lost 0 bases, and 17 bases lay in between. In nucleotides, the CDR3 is TGTGCCAGCAGCCAACCCGAAGACAGATACCAAGAGACCCAGTACTTC. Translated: CASSQPEDRYQETQYF.

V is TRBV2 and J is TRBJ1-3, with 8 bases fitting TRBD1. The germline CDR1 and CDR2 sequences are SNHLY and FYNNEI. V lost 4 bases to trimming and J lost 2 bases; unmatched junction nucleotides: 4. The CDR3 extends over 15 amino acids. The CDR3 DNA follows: TGTGCCAGCAGTGGGCAGGGGGCGGCTGGAAACACCATATATTTT. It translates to CASSGQGAAGNTIYF.

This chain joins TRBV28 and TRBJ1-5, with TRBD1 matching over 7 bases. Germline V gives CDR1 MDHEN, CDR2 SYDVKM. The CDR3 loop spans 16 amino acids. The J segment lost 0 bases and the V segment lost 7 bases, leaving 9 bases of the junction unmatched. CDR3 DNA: TGTGCCAGCATCACAGGACAGGCAGATAGCAATCAGCCCCAGCATTTT. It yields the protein CASITGQADSNQPQHF.

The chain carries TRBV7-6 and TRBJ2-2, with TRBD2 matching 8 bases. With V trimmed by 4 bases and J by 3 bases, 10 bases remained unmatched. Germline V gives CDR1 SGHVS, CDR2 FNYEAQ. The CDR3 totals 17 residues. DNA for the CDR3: TGTGCCAGCAGCTCCCCCCGGGGAGCGGGAGACACCGGGGAGCTGTTTTTT. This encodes CASSSPRGAGDTGELFF.

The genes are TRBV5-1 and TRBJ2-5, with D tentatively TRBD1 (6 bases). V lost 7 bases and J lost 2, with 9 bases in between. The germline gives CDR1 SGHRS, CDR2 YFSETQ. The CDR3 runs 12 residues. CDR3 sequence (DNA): TGCGCCAGCTCACAGGGACAAGAGACCCAGTACTTC. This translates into CASSQGQETQYF.

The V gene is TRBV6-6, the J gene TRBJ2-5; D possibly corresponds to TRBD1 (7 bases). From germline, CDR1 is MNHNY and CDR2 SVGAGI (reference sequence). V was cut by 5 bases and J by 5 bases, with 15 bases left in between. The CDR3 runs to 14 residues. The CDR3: CASSQWTGGETQYF. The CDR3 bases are TGTGCCAGCAGTCAGTGGACAGGAGGGGAGACCCAGTACTTC.

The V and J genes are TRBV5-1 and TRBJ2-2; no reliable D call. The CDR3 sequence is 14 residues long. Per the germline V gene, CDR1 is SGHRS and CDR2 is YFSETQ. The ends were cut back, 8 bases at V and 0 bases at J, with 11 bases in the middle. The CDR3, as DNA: TGCGCCAGTGGTCGGTCTACGAACACCGGGGAGCTGTTTTTT. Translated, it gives CASGRSTNTGELFF. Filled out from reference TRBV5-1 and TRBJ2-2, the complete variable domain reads KAGVTQTPRYLIKTRGQQVTLSCSPISGHRSVSWYQQTPGQGLQFLFEYFSETQRNKGNFPGRFSGRQFSNSRSEMNVSTLELGDSALYLCASGRSTNTGELFFGEGSRLTVL.

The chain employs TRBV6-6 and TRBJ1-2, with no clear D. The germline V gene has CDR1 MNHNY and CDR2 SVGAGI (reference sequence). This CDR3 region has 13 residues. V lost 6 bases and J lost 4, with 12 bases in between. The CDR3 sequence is CASSWGAGYGYTF. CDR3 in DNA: TGTGCCAGCAGCTGGGGTGCGGGCTATGGCTACACCTTC.

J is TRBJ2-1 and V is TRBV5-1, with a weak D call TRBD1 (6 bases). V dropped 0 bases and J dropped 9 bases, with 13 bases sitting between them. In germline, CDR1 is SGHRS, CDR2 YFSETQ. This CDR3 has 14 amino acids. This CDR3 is CASSLVQGPGEQFF. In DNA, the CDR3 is TGCGCCAGCAGCTTGGTTCAGGGGCCGGGTGAGCAGTTCTTC.

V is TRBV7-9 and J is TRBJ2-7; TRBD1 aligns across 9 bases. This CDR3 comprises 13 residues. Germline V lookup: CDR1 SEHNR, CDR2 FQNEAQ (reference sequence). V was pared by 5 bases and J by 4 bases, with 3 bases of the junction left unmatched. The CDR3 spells CASSKGQGYEQYF. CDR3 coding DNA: TGTGCCAGCAGCAAGGGACAGGGTTACGAGCAGTACTTC.

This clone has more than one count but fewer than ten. The CDR3 region is CATSRPKDTQYF. The CDR3 DNA sequence: TGTGCCACATCTAGACCTAAAGATACGCAGTATTTT. This rearrangement joins TRBV28 to TRBJ2-3; no definite D call. V was pared by 10 bases and J by 5 bases, with 13 bases between. The CDR3 has 12 residues. In germline, CDR1 is MDHEN, CDR2 SYDVKM.

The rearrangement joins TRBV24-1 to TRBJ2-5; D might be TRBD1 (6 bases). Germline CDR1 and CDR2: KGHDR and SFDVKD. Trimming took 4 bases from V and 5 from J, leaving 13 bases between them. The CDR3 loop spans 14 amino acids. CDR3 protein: CATSETTGLETQYF. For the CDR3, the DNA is TGTGCCACCAGTGAGACAACAGGGCTGGAGACCCAGTACTTC.

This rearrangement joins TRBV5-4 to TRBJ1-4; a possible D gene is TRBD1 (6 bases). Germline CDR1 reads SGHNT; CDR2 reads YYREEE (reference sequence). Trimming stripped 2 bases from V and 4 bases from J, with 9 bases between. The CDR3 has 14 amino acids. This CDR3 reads CASSFGQLNEKLFF. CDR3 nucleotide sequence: TGTGCCAGCAGCTTCGGACAGCTTAATGAAAAACTGTTTTTT.

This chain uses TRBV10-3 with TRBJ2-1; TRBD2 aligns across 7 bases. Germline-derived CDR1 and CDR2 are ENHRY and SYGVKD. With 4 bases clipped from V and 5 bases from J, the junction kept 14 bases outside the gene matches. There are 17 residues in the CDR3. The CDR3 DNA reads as TGTGCCATCAGTGGCTCTTTTGGGAGGGCCGGTAACAATGAGCAGTTCTTC. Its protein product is CAISGSFGRAGNNEQFF.

CDR3 sequence reads: CASSSGALRYNEQFF. In DNA, the CDR3 is TGTGCCAGCAGTTCAGGGGCGCTTAGATACAATGAGCAGTTCTTC. The chain combines TRBV27 with TRBJ2-1; D possibly corresponds to TRBD1 (6 bases). Trimming cost V 4 bases and J 4 bases, with 14 bases left between them. Germline CDR1 and CDR2: MNHEY and SMNVEV (reference sequence). The CDR3 extends over 15 amino acids.

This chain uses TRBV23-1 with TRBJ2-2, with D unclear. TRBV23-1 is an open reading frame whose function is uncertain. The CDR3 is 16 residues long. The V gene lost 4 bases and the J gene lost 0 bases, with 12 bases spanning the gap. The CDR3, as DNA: TGCGCCAGCAGTCCCCAGAAACCAACGAACACCGGGGAGCTGTTTTTT. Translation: CASSPQKPTNTGELFF.

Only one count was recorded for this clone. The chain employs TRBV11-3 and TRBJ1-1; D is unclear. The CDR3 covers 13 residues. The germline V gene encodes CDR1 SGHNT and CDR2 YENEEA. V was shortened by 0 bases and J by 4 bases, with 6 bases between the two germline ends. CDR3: CASSLDMSTEAFF. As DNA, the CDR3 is TGTGCCAGCAGCTTAGACATGAGCACTGAAGCTTTCTTT.

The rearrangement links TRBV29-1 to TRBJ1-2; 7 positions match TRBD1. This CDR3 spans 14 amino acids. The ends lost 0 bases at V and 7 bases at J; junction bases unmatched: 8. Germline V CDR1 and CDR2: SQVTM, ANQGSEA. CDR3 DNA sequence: TGCAGCGTTGAAGACCCCTGGGCAGGGGGTGGCTACACCTTC. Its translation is CSVEDPWAGGGYTF.

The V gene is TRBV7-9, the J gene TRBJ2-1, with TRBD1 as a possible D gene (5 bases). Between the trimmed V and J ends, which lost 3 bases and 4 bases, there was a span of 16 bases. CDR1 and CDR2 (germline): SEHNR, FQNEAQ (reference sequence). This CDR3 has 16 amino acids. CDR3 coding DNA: TGTGCCAGCAGCTTGGGGCAGGGAATTTCTTACAATGAGCAGTTCTTC. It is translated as CASSLGQGISYNEQFF.

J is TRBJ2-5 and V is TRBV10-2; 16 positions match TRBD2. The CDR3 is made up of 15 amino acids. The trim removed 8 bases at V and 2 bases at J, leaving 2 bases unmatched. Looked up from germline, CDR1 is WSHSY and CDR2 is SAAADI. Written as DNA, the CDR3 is TGCGCCAGCCGGGGACTAGCGGGGGGGCAAGAGACCCAGTACTTC. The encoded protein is CASRGLAGGQETQYF.

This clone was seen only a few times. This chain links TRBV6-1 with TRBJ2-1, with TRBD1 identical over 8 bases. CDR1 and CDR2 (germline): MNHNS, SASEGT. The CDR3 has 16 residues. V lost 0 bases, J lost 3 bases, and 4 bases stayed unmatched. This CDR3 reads CASSEAWTGLYNEQFF. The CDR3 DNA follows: TGTGCCAGCAGTGAAGCGTGGACAGGGCTCTACAATGAGCAGTTCTTC.